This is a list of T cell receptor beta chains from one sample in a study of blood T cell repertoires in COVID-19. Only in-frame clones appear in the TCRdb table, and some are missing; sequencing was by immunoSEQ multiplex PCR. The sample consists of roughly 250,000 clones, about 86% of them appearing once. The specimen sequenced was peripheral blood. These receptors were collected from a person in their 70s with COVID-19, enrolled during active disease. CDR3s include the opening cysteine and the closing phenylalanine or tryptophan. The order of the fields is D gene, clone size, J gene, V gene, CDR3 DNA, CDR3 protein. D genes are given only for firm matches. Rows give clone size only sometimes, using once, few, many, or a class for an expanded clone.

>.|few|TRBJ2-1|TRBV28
TGTGCCAGCAGTCCCACGACAGGTTTAGGGCCGGGTCGACAGTTCTTC
CASSPTTGLGPGRQFF
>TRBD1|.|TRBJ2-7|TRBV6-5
TGTGCCAGCAGTTACCGACAGGGGGAGTACGAGCAGTACTTC
CASSYRQGEYEQYF
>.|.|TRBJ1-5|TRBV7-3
TGTGCCAGCAGCTTAACGAGAAATCAGCCCCAGCATTTT
CASSLTRNQPQHF
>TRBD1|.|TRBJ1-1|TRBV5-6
TGTGCCAGCAGCTTGGTCCAGGGGGCTTCGGGCACTGAAGCTTTCTTT
CASSLVQGASGTEAFF
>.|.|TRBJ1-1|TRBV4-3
TGCGCCAGCAGCCGCCTAATGGGCGCTGAAGCTTTCTTT
CASSRLMGAEAFF
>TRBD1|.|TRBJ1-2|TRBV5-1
TGCGCCAGCAGCTTTGGACAGGCGTCGGGGAATGGCTACACCTTC
CASSFGQASGNGYTF
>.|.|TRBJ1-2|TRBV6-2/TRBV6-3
TGTGCCAGCAGTTACGGAGGAATAAGAAACTATGGCTACACCTTC
CASSYGGIRNYGYTF
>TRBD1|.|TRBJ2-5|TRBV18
TGTGCCAGCTCACCAGAACGACAGGGGCTGACCCAAGAGACCCAGTACTTC
CASSPERQGLTQETQYF
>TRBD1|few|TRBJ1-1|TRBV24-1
TGTGCCACCGCCGGGACAGGGGCGGTCACTGAAGCTTTCTTT
CATAGTGAVTEAFF
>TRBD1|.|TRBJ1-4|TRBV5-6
TGTGCCAGCAGCGAGACAGGGAGGCGAACTAATGAAAAACTGTTTTTT
CASSETGRRTNEKLFF
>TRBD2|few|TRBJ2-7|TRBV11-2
TGTGCCAGCAGCTTAGTAGGGAGGGGCCATTATTACGAGCAGTACTTC
CASSLVGRGHYYEQYF
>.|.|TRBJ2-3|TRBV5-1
TGCGCCAGCAGCTTGGGAACCGTACGAGGTACGCAGTATTTT
CASSLGTVRGTQYF
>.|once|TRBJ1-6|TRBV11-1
TGTGCCAGCAGCTTAGGACTGGGGCCGAGGTCACCCCTCCACTTT
CASSLGLGPRSPLHF
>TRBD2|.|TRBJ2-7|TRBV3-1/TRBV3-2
TGTGCCAGCAGCCATTTCGGTAGCGGGGACAACTACGAGCAGTACTTC
CASSHFGSGDNYEQYF
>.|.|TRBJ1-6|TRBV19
TGTGCCAGTAGTATAGGGACGGCGGGGAAATCACCCCTCCACTTT
CASSIGTAGKSPLHF
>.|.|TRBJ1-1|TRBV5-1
TGCGCCAGCATCCCCGGGGGAATGATGAACACTGAAGCTTTCTTT
CASIPGGMMNTEAFF
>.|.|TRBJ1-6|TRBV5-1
TGCGCCAGCAGCTTGTATCTGGAGTCACCCCTCCACTTT
CASSLYLESPLHF
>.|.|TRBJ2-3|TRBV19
TGTGCCAGTAGTATCCAAACAGGGAGCACAGATACGCAGTATTTT
CASSIQTGSTDTQYF
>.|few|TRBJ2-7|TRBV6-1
TGTGCCAGCAGTGAAGCCCAGGGGGGCTCCTACGAGCAGTACTTC
CASSEAQGGSYEQYF
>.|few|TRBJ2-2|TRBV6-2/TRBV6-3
TGTGCCAGCAGTTACCATAGGACAGACCGACTCAACTTGAACACCGGGGAGCTGTTTTTT
CASSYHRTDRLNLNTGELFF
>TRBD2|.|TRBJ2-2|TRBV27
TGTGCCAGCAGGCGACTAGCGGGGGACGGGGAGCTGTTTTTT
CASRRLAGDGELFF
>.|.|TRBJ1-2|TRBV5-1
TGCGCCAGCAGCTTAGCAGGGCCTAACTATGGCTACACCTTC
CASSLAGPNYGYTF
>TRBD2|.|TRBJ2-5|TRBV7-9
TGTGCCAGCAGCTACGGGACTAGCGGGAAGCAAGAGACCCAGTACTTC
CASSYGTSGKQETQYF
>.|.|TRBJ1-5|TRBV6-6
TGTGCCAGCAGCCGGGCAGGGAACGGCAATCAGCCCCAGCATTTT
CASSRAGNGNQPQHF
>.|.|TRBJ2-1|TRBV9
TGTGCCAGCAGCTCTGATATCGCGAATGAGCAGTTCTTC
CASSSDIANEQFF
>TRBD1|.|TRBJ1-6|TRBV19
TGTGCCAGTAGCACAGGGGATTCCTATAATTCACCCCTCCACTTT
CASSTGDSYNSPLHF
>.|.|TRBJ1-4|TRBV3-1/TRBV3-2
TGTGCCAGCAGCCAAGTGGGGCAGGGTGTTAGTCCGGCTAATGAAAAACTGTTTTTT
CASSQVGQGVSPANEKLFF
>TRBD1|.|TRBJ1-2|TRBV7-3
TGTGCCAGCAGTCCTGCCGGGACAGGGACTGGCTACACCTTC
CASSPAGTGTGYTF
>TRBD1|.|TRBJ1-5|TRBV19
TGTGCCACCCGGGACAGGCCCTATAGCAATCAGCCCCAGCATTTT
CATRDRPYSNQPQHF
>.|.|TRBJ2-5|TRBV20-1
TGCAGTGGCGGAATCCAAGAGACCCAGTACTTC
CSGGIQETQYF
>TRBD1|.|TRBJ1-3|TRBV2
TGTGCCAGCAGAGACGGCAGGGGGCCTGGAAACACCATATATTTT
CASRDGRGPGNTIYF
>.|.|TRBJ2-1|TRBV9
TGTGCCAGCAGCGCCTCGGGCGGGTTGGCCTACAATGAGCAGTTCTTC
CASSASGGLAYNEQFF
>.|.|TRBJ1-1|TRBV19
TGTGCCAGTAGTAAGAGGTTGACAGCTGTAAGAACTGAAGCTTTCTTT
CASSKRLTAVRTEAFF
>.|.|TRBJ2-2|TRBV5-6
TGTGCCAGCAGCTTGGGTCTCGCGGCGAACACCGGGGAGCTGTTTTTT
CASSLGLAANTGELFF
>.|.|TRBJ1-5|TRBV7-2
TGTGCCAGCAGCCTCGGTAGAGATCAGCCCCAGCATTTT
CASSLGRDQPQHF
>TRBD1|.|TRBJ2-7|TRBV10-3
TGTGCCATCAGTGAGACCCCGACAGGGAGCTCCTACGAGCAGTACTTC
CAISETPTGSSYEQYF
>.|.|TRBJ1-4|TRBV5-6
TGTGCCAGCAGCCAACAGGCAACTAATGAAAAACTGTTTTTT
CASSQQATNEKLFF
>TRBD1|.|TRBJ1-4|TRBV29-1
TGCAGCGCCGGGGGACAGCGCGAAAAACTGTTTTTT
CSAGGQREKLFF
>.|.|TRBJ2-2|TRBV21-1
TGTGCCAGCAGCAATCCCCGGGACAAAAACACCGGGGAGCTGTTTTTT
CASSNPRDKNTGELFF
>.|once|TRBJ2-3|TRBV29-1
TGCAGCGGGGGCGGATGGGAGGAAGATACGCAGTATTTT
CSGGGWEEDTQYF
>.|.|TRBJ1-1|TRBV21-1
TGTGCCAGCAGCAAAGTAACAGGGTCCAACACTGAAGCTTTCTTT
CASSKVTGSNTEAFF
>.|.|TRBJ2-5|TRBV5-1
TGCGCCAGCAGCGAGGGTTTTCAAGAGACCCAGTACTTC
CASSEGFQETQYF
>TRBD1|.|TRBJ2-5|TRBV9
TGTGCCAGCAGCCCCCGGACAGGGGGCGGGGAGACCCAGTACTTC
CASSPRTGGGETQYF
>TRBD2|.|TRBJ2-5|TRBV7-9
TGTGCCAGCAGGGCTCCCGGGACTAGCGGAGAGACCCAGTACTTC
CASRAPGTSGETQYF